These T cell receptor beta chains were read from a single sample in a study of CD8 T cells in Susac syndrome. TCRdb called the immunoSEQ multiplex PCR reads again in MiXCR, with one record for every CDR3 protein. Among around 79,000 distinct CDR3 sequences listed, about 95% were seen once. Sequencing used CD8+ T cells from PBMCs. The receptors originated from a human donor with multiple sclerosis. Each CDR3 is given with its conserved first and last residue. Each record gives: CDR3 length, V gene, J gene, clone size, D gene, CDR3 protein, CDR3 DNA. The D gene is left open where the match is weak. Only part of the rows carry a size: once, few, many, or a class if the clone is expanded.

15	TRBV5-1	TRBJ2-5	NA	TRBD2	CASTYASGAFVGQYF	TGCGCCAGCACCTACGCTAGCGGGGCCTTCGTGGGCCAGTACTTC
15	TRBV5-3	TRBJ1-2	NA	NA	CARSLQSRRVDGYTF	TGTGCCAGAAGCTTGCAGTCCAGGAGAGTTGATGGCTACACCTTC
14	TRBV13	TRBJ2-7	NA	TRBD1	CASSSRQGFYEQYF	TGTGCCAGCAGCAGCCGACAGGGGTTCTACGAGCAGTACTTC
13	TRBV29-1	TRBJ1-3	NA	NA	CSVEGGSGNTIYF	TGCAGCGTTGAAGGGGGGTCTGGAAACACCATATATTTT
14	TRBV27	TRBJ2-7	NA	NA	CASRYAATHYEQYF	TGTGCCAGCAGGTACGCAGCAACCCACTACGAGCAGTACTTC
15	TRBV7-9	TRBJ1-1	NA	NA	CASSLRSQGNTEAFF	TGTGCCAGCAGCTTAAGGTCACAGGGGAACACTGAAGCTTTCTTT
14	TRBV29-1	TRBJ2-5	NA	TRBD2	CSVRTSGGRETQYF	TGCAGCGTTCGGACTAGCGGGGGGCGAGAGACCCAGTACTTC
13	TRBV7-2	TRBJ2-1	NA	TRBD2	CATQRGYGNEQFF	TGTGCCACCCAGCGGGGGTACGGTAATGAGCAGTTCTTC
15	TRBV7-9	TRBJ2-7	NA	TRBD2	CASSLEGSGSSEQYF	TGTGCCAGCAGCTTAGAGGGTAGCGGGAGCTCCGAGCAGTACTTC
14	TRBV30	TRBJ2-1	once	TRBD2	CAWSAGTSDLEQFF	TGTGCCTGGAGTGCCGGGACTAGCGATCTTGAGCAGTTCTTC
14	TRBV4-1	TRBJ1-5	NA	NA	CASSQGRVDQPQHF	TGCGCCAGCAGCCAAGGTAGGGTGGATCAGCCCCAGCATTTT
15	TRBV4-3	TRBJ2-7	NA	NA	CASSLGIQEAYEQYF	TGCGCCAGCAGCCTCGGGATCCAAGAGGCCTACGAGCAGTACTTC
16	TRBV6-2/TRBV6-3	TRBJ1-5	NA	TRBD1	CASTEGRGRLNQPQHF	TGTGCCAGCACCGAAGGTAGGGGGCGTCTCAATCAGCCCCAGCATTTT
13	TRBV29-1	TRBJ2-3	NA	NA	CSVDLQGTDTQYF	TGCAGCGTTGATCTACAGGGAACAGATACGCAGTATTTT
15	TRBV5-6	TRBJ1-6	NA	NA	CASATRAEYNSPLHF	TGTGCCAGCGCTACCCGGGCGGAATATAATTCACCCCTCCACTTT
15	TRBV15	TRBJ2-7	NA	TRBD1	CATSRDPGTAYEQYF	TGTGCCACCAGCAGAGACCCCGGGACAGCCTACGAGCAGTACTTC
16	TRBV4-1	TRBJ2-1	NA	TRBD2	CASTLSASGENNEQFF	TGCGCCAGCACCCTGAGCGCTAGCGGGGAAAACAATGAGCAGTTCTTC
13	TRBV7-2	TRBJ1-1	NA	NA	CASSLNGNTEAFF	TGTGCCAGCAGCTTAAACGGGAACACTGAAGCTTTCTTT
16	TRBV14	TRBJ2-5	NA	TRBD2	CASSQDEVAGAETQYF	TGTGCCAGCAGCCAAGATGAGGTAGCGGGAGCAGAGACCCAGTACTTC
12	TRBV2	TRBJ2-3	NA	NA	CASRSRPDTQYF	TGTGCCAGCAGGAGTAGGCCAGATACGCAGTATTTT
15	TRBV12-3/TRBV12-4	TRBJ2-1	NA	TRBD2	CASTLGGLAYNEQFF	TGTGCCAGCACTCTCGGGGGGTTAGCCTACAATGAGCAGTTCTTC
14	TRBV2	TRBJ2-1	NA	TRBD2	CASSEAGEYNEQFF	TGTGCCAGCAGTGAGGCGGGGGAGTACAATGAGCAGTTCTTC
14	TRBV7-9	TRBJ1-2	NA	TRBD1	CASSRLRDSYGYTF	TGTGCCAGCAGCCGTTTGCGGGACAGCTATGGCTACACCTTC
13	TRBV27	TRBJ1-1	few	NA	CASSLWENTEAFF	TGTGCCAGCAGTTTATGGGAGAACACTGAAGCTTTCTTT
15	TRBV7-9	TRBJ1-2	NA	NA	CASSPPGRMIYGYTF	TGTGCCAGCAGCCCCCCGGGACGCATGATCTATGGCTACACCTTC